These 3 T cell receptor beta chains originate from one sample sequenced in a study of cytomegalovirus exposure and HLA in healthy donors (dated by TCRdb to 2016 to 2017). Library creation used the immunoSEQ multiplex PCR assay. The multiplex PCR relied on a mix of 60 forward primers for TCR Vbeta segments and 13 reverse primers for TCR Jbeta segments. Imported from immuneACCESS, the table was reduced by TCRdb to in-frame sequences with V and J called. These copies leave out some clones; in studies compared against another copy, an unresolved V gene accounts for under half, and the cause of the remainder is not known. Here the sample has approximately 180,000 clones; about four fifths occur a single time. About 1.4% of the sample lies in the top ten. The material sequenced was PBMCs. The receptors derive from a woman aged 50 to 65 in good health and CMV-seronegative.

The chain joins TRBV5-4 to TRBJ1-1; maybe TRBD1 (6 bases). The CDR3 loop spans 15 amino acids. Germline V CDR1 and CDR2: SGHNT, YYREEE (reference sequence). The germline V and J ends were trimmed by 4 bases and 3 bases, with 16 bases remaining between them. This CDR3 reads CASSPRTDVDTEAFF. In nucleotides, the CDR3 is TGTGCCAGCAGCCCACGGACAGATGTTGACACTGAAGCTTTCTTT.

This clone was seen more than once but under ten times. This rearrangement joins TRBV5-1 to TRBJ2-1, with TRBD2 as a possible D gene (5 bases). CDR1 is SGHRS, CDR2 YFSETQ, per germline. V was shortened by 2 bases and J by 6 bases, with 15 bases between the two germline ends. This CDR3 is built from 15 residues. The CDR3 region has the DNA TGCGCCAGCAGCTTATCGGATAGCGTGCTCAATGAGCAGTTCTTC. The encoded protein is CASSLSDSVLNEQFF.

V gene TRBV4-3 combines with J gene TRBJ1-4; the D is unclear. Trimming shortened V by 1 base and J by 5 bases, and 11 bases separated the two germline ends. Germline V lookup: CDR1 LGHNA, CDR2 YSLEER. This CDR3 spans 15 amino acids. The CDR3 region is CASSQGAGSNEKLFF. As DNA, the CDR3 is TGCGCCAGCAGCCAAGGTGCGGGTTCAAATGAAAAACTGTTTTTT.